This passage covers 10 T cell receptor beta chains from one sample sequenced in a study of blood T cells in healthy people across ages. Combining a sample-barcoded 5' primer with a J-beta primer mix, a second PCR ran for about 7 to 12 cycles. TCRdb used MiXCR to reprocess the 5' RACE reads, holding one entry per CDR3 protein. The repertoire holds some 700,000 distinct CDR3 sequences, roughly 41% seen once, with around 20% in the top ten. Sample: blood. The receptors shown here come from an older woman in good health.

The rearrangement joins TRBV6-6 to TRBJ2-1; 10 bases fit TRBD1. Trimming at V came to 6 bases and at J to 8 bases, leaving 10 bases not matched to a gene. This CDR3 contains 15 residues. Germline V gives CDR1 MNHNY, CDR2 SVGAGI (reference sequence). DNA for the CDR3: TGTGCCAGCAGCCCCCCGGGACAGGGGAAGGATGAGCAGTTCTTC. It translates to CASSPPGQGKDEQFF.

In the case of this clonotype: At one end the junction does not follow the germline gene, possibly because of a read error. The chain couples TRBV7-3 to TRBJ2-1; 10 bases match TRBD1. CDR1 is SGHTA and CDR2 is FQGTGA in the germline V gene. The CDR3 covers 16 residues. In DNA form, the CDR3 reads TGTGCCAGCAGCTTAGTGACAGGGGGCGACTACGATGAGCAGTTCTTC. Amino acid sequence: CASSLVTGGDYDEQFF. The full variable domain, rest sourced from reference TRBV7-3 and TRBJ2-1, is GAGVSQTPSNKVTEKGKYVELRCDPISGHTALYWYRQSLGQGPEFLIYFQGTGAADDSGLPNDRFFAVRPEGSVSTLKIQRTERGDSAVYLCASSLVTGGDYDEQFFGPGTRLTVL.

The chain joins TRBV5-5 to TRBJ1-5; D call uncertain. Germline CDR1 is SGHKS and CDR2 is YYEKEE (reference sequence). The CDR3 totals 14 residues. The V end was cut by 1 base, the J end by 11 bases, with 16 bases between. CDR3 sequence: CASSLRGLEWAQHF. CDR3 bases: TGTGCCAGCAGCTTGCGAGGGCTGGAATGGGCCCAGCATTTT.

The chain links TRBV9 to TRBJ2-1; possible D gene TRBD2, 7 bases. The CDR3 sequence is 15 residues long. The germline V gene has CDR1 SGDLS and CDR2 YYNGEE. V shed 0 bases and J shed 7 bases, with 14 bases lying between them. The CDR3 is CASSVAEGGWNEQFF. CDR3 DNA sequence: TGTGCCAGCAGCGTAGCAGAGGGGGGGTGGAATGAGCAGTTCTTC.

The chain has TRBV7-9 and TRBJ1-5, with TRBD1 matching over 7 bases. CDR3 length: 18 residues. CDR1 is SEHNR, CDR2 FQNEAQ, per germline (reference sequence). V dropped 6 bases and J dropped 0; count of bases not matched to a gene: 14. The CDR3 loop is CASSSTGTEFYSNQPQHF. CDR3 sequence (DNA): TGTGCCAGCAGTTCTACCGGGACAGAATTTTATAGCAATCAGCCCCAGCATTTT.

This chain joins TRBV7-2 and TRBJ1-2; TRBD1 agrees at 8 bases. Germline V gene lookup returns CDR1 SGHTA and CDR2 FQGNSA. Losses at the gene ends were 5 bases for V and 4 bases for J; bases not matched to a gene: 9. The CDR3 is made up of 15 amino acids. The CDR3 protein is CASSAYTGTGYGYTF. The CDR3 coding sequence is TGTGCCAGCAGCGCATATACCGGGACAGGCTATGGCTACACCTTC. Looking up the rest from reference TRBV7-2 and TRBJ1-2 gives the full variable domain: GAGVSQSPSNKVTEKGKDVELRCDPISGHTALYWYRQSLGQGLEFLIYFQGNSAPDKSGLPSDRFSAERTGGSVSTLTIQRTQQEDSAVYLCASSAYTGTGYGYTFGSGTRLTVV.

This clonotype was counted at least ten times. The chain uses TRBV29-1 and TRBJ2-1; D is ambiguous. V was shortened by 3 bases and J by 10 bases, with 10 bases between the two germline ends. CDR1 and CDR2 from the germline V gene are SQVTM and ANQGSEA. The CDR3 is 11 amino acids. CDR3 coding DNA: TGCAGCGTTGACAATTTAGGAGAGCAGTTCTTC. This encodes CSVDNLGEQFF.

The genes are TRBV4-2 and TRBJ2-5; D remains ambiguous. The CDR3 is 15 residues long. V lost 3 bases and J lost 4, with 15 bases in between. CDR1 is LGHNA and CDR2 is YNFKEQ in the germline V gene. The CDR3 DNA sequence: TGTGCCAGCAGCCATACCCAAGGAGCAATAGAGACCCAGTACTTC. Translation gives CASSHTQGAIETQYF.

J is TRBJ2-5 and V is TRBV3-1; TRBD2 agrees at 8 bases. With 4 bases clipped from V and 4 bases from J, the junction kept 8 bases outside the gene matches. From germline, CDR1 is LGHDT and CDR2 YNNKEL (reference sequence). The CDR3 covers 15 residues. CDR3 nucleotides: TGTGCCAGCAGCCTAGGACTAGCAGTGGCAGAGACCCAGTACTTC. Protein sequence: CASSLGLAVAETQYF.

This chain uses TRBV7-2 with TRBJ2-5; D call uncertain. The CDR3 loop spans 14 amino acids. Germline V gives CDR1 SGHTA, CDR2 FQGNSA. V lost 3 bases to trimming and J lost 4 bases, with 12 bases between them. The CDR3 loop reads CASSFPPRGETQYF. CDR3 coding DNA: TGTGCCAGCAGCTTCCCCCCCAGAGGAGAGACCCAGTACTTC.